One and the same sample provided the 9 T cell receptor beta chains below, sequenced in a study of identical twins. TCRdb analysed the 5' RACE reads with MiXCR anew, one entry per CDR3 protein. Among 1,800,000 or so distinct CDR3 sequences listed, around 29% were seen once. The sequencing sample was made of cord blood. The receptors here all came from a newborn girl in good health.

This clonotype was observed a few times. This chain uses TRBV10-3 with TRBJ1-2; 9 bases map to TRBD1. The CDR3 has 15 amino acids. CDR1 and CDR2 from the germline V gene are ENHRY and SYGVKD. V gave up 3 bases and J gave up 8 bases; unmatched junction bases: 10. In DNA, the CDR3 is TGTGCCATCAGTGACGCGGCGGGACAGGGTGACGGCTACACCTTC. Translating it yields CAISDAAGQGDGYTF.

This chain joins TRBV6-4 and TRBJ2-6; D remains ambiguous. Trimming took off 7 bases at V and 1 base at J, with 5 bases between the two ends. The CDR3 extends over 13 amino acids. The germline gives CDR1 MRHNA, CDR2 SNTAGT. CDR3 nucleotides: TGTGCCAGCAAGGCGTCTGGGGCCAACGTCCTGACTTTC. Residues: CASKASGANVLTF.

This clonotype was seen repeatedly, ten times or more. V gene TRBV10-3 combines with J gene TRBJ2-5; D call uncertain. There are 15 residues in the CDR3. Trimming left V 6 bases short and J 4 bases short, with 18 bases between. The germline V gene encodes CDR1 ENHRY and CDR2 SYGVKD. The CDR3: CAISVSAPLPETQYF. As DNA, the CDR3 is TGTGCCATCAGCGTCTCGGCCCCCTTACCAGAGACCCAGTACTTC.

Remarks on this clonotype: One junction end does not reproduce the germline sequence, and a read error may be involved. Here the CDR3 reads CASSLARSDSPPHF. The CDR3 DNA follows: TGTGCCAGCAGTTTGGCAAGATCAGATTCACCCCCCCACTTT. J is TRBJ1-6 and V is TRBV12-3 or TRBV12-4, with D unresolved. The CDR3 length is 14 residues.

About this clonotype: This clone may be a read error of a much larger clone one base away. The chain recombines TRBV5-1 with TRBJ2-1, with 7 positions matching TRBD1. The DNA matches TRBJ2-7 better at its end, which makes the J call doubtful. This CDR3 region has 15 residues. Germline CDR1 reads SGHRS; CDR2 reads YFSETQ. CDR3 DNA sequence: TGCGCCAGCAGCTTAAGACAGGGAAGGGACAATGAGCAGTACTTC. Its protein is CASSLRQGRDNEQYF.

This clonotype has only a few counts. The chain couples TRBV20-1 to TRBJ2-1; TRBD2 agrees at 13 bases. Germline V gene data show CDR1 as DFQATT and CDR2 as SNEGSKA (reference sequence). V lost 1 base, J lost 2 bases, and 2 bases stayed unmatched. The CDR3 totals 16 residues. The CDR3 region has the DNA TGCAGTGCTAGAGCGGGACTAGCGGGGCCCTACAATGAGCAGTTCTTC. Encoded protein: CSARAGLAGPYNEQFF.

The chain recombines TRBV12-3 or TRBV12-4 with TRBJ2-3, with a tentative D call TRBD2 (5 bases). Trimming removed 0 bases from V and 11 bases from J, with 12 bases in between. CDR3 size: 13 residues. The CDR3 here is CASSLAGADVQYF. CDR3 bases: TGTGCCAGCAGTTTAGCGGGAGCAGATGTGCAGTATTTT.

The CDR3 region is CASSYGTGSLRNTEAFF. DNA for the CDR3: TGCGCCAGCAGCTACGGGACCGGGTCCCTGCGGAACACTGAAGCTTTCTTT. V and J are TRBV5-1 and TRBJ1-1; a possible D gene is TRBD1 (5 bases). Germline loops: CDR1 SGHRS, CDR2 YFSETQ. Between the trimmed V and J ends, which lost 3 bases and 1 base, there was a span of 19 bases. The CDR3 spans 17 residues.

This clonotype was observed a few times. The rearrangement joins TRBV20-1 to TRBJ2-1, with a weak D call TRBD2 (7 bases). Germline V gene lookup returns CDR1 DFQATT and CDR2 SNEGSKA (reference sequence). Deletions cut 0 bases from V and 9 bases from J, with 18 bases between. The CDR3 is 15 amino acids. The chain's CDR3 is CSARESGGRISEQFF. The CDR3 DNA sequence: TGCAGTGCTAGAGAATCGGGGGGCAGGATCAGTGAGCAGTTCTTC.